The clone carrying this TCR beta chain was seen a few times. Its antigen is not identified. This specimen belongs to a study of identical twins. Findings and caveats of the study: Zero-insertion results could be subject to partial confounding by invariant MAIT and iNKT cells.

A universal primer binding site was introduced by template switching. The final cDNA contained unique molecular identifiers. Via MiXCR, TCRdb re-called the 5' RACE reads, giving one row per CDR3 protein. The sample consists of 550,000 to 700,000 distinct CDR3 sequences, 21% of them appearing once. There are 15 residues in the CDR3. Losses at the gene ends were 6 bases for V and 7 bases for J; bases not matched to a gene: 11. A further study also used this sample, focusing on T cells expressing NK-cell markers. From that study: Six of the donors carried dominant NKG2C+ clonotypes that took up 1.0-7.0% of their CD8+ T cells.

This TCR was recovered from a woman aged 18-30 years in good health. The sequenced material came from PBMCs. This sequence joins TRBV12-3 or TRBV12-4 and TRBJ2-1, with 8 positions matching TRBD1. Here the CDR3 DNA reads TGTGCCAGCAGAGGCACCGGGACAGGAAGGAATGAGCAGTTCTTC. It codes for CASRGTGTGRNEQFF.